The 11 T cell receptor beta chains presented below share a single source sample, sequenced in a study of T cells in Graves' hyperthyroidism and ophthalmopathy. RNA transcripts provided the source from which TCR beta CDR3 regions were amplified. First-round RT-PCR targeting the TCR CDR3 was performed with the HTBI primer set. MiXCR, run by TCRdb on the multiplex PCR reads, gives a single entry per CDR3 protein. The repertoire holds about 360,000 distinct CDR3 sequences, with roughly 13% as singletons. Sequenced material: blood. These receptors were obtained from a woman younger than 30 with Graves' hyperthyroidism.

J is TRBJ2-7 and V is TRBV11-2, with D possibly TRBD1 on 6 matching bases. Trimming pared 1 base from V and 7 bases from J, leaving 17 bases between. The CDR3 is 15 amino acids. Germline CDR1 and CDR2: SGHAT and FQNNGV. This CDR3 reads CASSLGGIGGREQYF. The CDR3 DNA sequence: TGTGCCAGCAGCTTAGGGGGAATAGGGGGTCGAGAGCAGTACTTC.

A few counts support this clonotype. The chain carries TRBV6-1 and TRBJ1-4; 9 nucleotides match TRBD1. The trim removed 5 bases at V and 8 bases at J, leaving 9 bases unmatched. CDR1 MNHNS and CDR2 SASEGT come from the germline V gene. There are 15 residues in the CDR3. CDR3 in DNA: TGTGCCAGCAGTAATACCGGGACAGGGTCCGAAAAACTGTTTTTT. Protein: CASSNTGTGSEKLFF.

V usage is TRBV19 and J usage is TRBJ2-5; tentatively, D is TRBD2 (6 bases). CDR3 length: 14 residues. CDR1 and CDR2 (germline): LNHDA, SQIVND (reference sequence). Trimming took off 1 base at V and 3 bases at J, with 9 bases between the two ends. In DNA form, the CDR3 reads TGTGCCAGTAGTATAGTTAGCGGCGAAGAGACCCAGTACTTC. Its protein is CASSIVSGEETQYF.

This chain uses TRBV7-9 with TRBJ1-1; 7 bases agree with TRBD1. V trimming: 10 bases; J trimming: 5 bases; junction bases outside the gene matches: 7. CDR1 and CDR2 (germline): SEHNR, FQNEAQ (reference sequence). The CDR3 is 12 residues long. CDR3 residues: CAMNSGGTEAFF. The CDR3 DNA is TGTGCCATGAACTCAGGGGGAACTGAAGCTTTCTTT. Using reference TRBV7-9 and TRBJ1-1 for the parts outside the CDR3, the full variable domain is DTGVSQNPRHKITKRGQNVTFRCDPISEHNRLYWYRQTLGQGPEFLTYFQNEAQLEKSRLLSDRFSAERPKGSFSTLEIQRTEQGDSAMYLCAMNSGGTEAFFGQGTRLTVV.

The chain has TRBV5-1 and TRBJ1-3; D might be TRBD1 (6 bases). CDR3 length: 16 residues. Germline CDR1 SGHRS, CDR2 YFSETQ. V lost 5 bases, J lost 2 bases, and 17 bases lay in between. CDR3 sequence reads: CASRVGGRGAGNTIYF. The CDR3, as DNA: TGCGCCAGCAGGGTTGGGGGGCGCGGCGCTGGAAACACCATATATTTT.

This clonotype was counted ten times or more. The rearrangement links TRBV24-1 to TRBJ2-1; 9 bases are a match to TRBD2. The CDR3 extends over 14 amino acids. After removal of 9 bases from V and 6 bases from J, the junction contained 8 bases not matched to a gene. Germline CDR1 and CDR2: KGHDR and SFDVKD. The CDR3 sequence is CATAGSGSFNEQFF. The CDR3 coding sequence is TGTGCCACCGCAGGTAGCGGGAGTTTCAATGAGCAGTTCTTC.

This clonotype was detected ten times or more. The V gene is TRBV18, the J gene TRBJ1-3; D possibly corresponds to TRBD1 (5 bases). The V gene's germline CDR1 is KGHSH and CDR2 LQKENI. This CDR3 contains 15 residues. The V end was cut by 5 bases, the J end by 2 bases, with 13 bases between. The DNA of the CDR3 is TGTGCCAGCTCATCGCGACAGACTCCTGGAAACACCATATATTTT. Translation: CASSSRQTPGNTIYF.

As for this clonotype: This could be a read error, since a much larger clone is one nucleotide away. V gene TRBV7-2 combines with J gene TRBJ2-3; D ambiguous. The CDR3 totals 17 residues. With 4 bases removed from V and 1 base from J, the gap between germline ends came to 18 bases. In germline, CDR1 is SGHTA, CDR2 FQGNSA. DNA of the CDR3: TGTGCCAGCAGCTCGGGCAAGGGATCCTACGGCACAGATACGCAGTATTTT. This translates into CASSSGKGSYGTDTQYF.

This clonotype was observed many times. The chain couples TRBV28 to TRBJ1-1; D gene uncertain. The ends were cut back, 7 bases at V and 1 base at J, with 13 bases in the middle. The V gene's germline CDR1 is MDHEN and CDR2 SYDVKM. This CDR3 spans 14 amino acids. The CDR3 DNA sequence: TGTGCCAGCACCGCGCGGAGAGGGAACACTGAAGCTTTCTTT. It is translated as CASTARRGNTEAFF. Complete variable domain (other parts from reference TRBV28 and TRBJ1-1): DVKVTQSSRYLVKRTGEKVFLECVQDMDHENMFWYRQDPGLGLRLIYFSYDVKMKEKGDIPEGYSVSREKKERFSLILESASTNQTSMYLCASTARRGNTEAFFGQGTRLTVV.

This clonotype was counted a few times. The rearrangement joins TRBV5-1 to TRBJ2-1; 10 bases fit TRBD2. The CDR3 consists of 18 residues. The germline gives CDR1 SGHRS, CDR2 YFSETQ. J lost 4 bases, V lost 3 bases, and 13 bases had no gene match. CDR3 protein: CASSSKAGGATSYNEQFF. The CDR3 DNA follows: TGCGCCAGCAGCTCAAAAGCGGGGGGGGCCACATCTTACAATGAGCAGTTCTTC. Complete variable domain (other parts from reference TRBV5-1 and TRBJ2-1): KAGVTQTPRYLIKTRGQQVTLSCSPISGHRSVSWYQQTPGQGLQFLFEYFSETQRNKGNFPGRFSGRQFSNSRSEMNVSTLELGDSALYLCASSSKAGGATSYNEQFFGPGTRLTVL.

This clonotype has a count of ten or more. J is TRBJ2-3 and V is TRBV2; 9 nucleotides line up with TRBD1. Trimming cost V 6 bases and J 3 bases; bases outside gene matches: 7. The germline gives CDR1 SNHLY, CDR2 FYNNEI. The CDR3 has 15 amino acids. In nucleotides, the CDR3 is TGTGCCAGCAGCCAACAGGGGGCGCGAACAGATACGCAGTATTTT. Amino acids: CASSQQGARTDTQYF.